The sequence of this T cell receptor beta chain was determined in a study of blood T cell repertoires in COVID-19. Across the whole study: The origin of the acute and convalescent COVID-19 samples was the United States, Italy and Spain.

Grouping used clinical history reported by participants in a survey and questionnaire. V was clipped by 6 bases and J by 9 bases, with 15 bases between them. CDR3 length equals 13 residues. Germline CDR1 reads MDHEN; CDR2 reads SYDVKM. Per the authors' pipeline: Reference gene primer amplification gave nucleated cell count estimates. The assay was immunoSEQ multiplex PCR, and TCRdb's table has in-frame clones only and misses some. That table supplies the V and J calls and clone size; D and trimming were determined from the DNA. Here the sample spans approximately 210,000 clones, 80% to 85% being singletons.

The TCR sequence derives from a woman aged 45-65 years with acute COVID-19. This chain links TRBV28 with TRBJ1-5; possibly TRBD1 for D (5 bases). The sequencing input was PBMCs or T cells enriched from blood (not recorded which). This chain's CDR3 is CASRIQGAWPQHF. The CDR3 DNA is TGTGCCAGCAGAATTCAGGGCGCTTGGCCCCAGCATTTT. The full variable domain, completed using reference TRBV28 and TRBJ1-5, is DVKVTQSSRYLVKRTGEKVFLECVQDMDHENMFWYRQDPGLGLRLIYFSYDVKMKEKGDIPEGYSVSREKKERFSLILESASTNQTSMYLCASRIQGAWPQHFGDGTRLSIL.